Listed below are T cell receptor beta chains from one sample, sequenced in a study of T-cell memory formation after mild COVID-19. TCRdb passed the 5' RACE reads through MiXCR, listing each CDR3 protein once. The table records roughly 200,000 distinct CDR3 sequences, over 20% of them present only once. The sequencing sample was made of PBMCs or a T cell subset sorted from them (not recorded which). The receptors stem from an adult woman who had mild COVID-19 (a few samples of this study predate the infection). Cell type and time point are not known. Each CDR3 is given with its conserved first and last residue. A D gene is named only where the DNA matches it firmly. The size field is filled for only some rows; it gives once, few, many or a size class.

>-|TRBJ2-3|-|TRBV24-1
CATSERLGQSTDTQYF
TGTGCCACCAGTGAGCGCCTAGGACAGAGCACAGATACGCAGTATTTT
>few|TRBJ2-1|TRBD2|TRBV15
CATSHSGSGNEQFF
TGTGCCACCAGCCATAGCGGGAGCGGTAATGAGCAGTTCTTC
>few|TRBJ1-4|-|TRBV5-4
CASSLVPGDEKLFF
TGTGCCAGCAGCTTGGTCCCAGGGGATGAAAAACTGTTTTTT
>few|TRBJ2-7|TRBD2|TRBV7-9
CASSLAGVAGLTYEQYF
TGTGCCAGCAGCTTAGCCGGGGTAGCGGGGCTGACCTACGAGCAGTACTTC
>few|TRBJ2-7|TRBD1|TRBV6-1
CASSDRDRGFLGEQYF
TGTGCCAGCAGCGATAGGGACAGGGGGTTTCTCGGCGAGCAGTACTTC
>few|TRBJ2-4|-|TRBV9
CASSVGLAKNIQYF
TGTGCCAGCAGCGTTGGCCTAGCCAAAAACATTCAGTACTTC
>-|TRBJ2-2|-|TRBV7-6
CASSSRGFNTGELFF
TGTGCCAGCAGCTCCAGGGGTTTCAACACCGGGGAGCTGTTTTTT
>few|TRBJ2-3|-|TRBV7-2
CASSFRADTQYF
TGTGCCAGCAGCTTCCGGGCAGATACGCAGTATTTT
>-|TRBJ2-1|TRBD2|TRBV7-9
CASRGGRINEQFF
TGTGCCAGCAGGGGCGGGAGGATCAATGAGCAGTTCTTC
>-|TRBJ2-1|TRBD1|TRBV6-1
CASSSVQGASNEQFF
TGTGCCAGCAGTTCAGTCCAGGGGGCGAGCAATGAGCAGTTCTTC
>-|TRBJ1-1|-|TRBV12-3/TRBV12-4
CASTRGGRDTEAFF
TGTGCCAGCACCCGAGGGGGTCGGGACACTGAAGCTTTCTTT
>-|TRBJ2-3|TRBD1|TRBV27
CASSSYGQGFHTDTQYF
TGTGCCAGCAGTTCCTATGGACAGGGTTTCCACACAGATACGCAGTATTTT
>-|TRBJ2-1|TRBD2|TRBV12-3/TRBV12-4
CASSLSGSNEQFF
TGTGCCAGCAGTCTTAGCGGGAGCAATGAGCAGTTCTTC
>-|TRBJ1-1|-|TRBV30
CAWSVLELTEAFF
TGTGCCTGGAGTGTTTTAGAATTAACTGAAGCTTTCTTT
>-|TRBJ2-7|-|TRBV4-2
CAAGPPESEQYF
TGTGCCGCGGGGCCACCTGAGAGCGAGCAGTACTTC
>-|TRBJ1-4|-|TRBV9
CASSVGAGINEKLFF
TGTGCCAGCAGCGTAGGGGCAGGAATAAATGAAAAACTGTTTTTT
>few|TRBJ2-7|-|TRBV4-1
CASSRSSGGQDHEQYF
TGCGCCAGCAGCCGCTCCAGCGGGGGACAGGATCACGAGCAGTACTTC
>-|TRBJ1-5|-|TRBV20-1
CSARDLPGNGPQHF
TGCAGTGCTAGAGATCTCCCCGGGAACGGGCCCCAGCATTTT
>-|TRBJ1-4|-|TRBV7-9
CASSLIFSAGMEKLFF
TGTGCCAGCAGCTTAATTTTTTCCGCCGGGATGGAAAAACTGTTTTTT
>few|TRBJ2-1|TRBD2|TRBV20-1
CSAISTSGSPGEQFF
TGCAGTGCTATATCGACTAGCGGGAGTCCCGGTGAGCAGTTCTTC
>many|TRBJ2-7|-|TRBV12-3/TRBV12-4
CASSRGAYEQYF
TGTGCCAGCAGCCGCGGGGCCTACGAGCAGTACTTC
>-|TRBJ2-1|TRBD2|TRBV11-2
CASSSTSSSGSTHEQFF
TGTGCCAGCAGCTCAACCTCGAGTAGCGGGAGTACCCATGAGCAGTTCTTC
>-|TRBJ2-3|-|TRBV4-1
CASSQDAVVGTQYF
TGCGCCAGCAGCCAAGATGCGGTAGTCGGTACGCAGTATTTT
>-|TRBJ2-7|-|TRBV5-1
CASSLGGQGRNEQYF
TGCGCCAGCAGCTTGGGAGGGCAGGGGAGGAACGAGCAGTACTTC
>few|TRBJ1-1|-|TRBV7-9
CASSLPPTEAFF
TGTGCCAGCAGCTTGCCCCCCACTGAAGCTTTCTTT
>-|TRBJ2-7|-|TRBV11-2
CASSLDRTYEQYF
TGTGCCAGCAGCCTAGACCGCACCTACGAGCAGTACTTC